These T cell receptor beta chains were read from a single sample in a study of regulatory T cells in long-lasting Graves disease. TCRdb re-called the multiplex PCR reads through MiXCR, storing one row per CDR3 protein. Here the sample spans about 430,000 distinct CDR3 sequences, roughly 23% being singletons. Specimen: peripheral blood mononuclear cells (PBMCs), collected when the disease was refractory, from a patient treated with antithyroid drugs. The receptors were sampled from a female donor with Graves disease. Each CDR3 is given with its conserved first and last residue. Each record gives: J gene, V gene, CDR3 length, CDR3 protein.

j_gene: TRBJ1-1; v_gene: TRBV14; len: 17; CDR3aa: CASSQSGARPLNTEAFF
j_gene: TRBJ2-2; v_gene: TRBV25-1; len: 14; CDR3aa: CASSDDRVTGELFF
j_gene: TRBJ1-3; v_gene: TRBV20-1; len: 12; CDR3aa: CSATSSGNTIYF
j_gene: TRBJ2-2; v_gene: TRBV5-1; len: 14; CDR3aa: CASSLAELSGELFF
j_gene: TRBJ1-6; v_gene: TRBV28; len: 13; CDR3aa: CAIGDLGVSPLHF
j_gene: TRBJ2-7; v_gene: TRBV28; len: 13; CDR3aa: CASSFESPYEQYF
j_gene: TRBJ1-5; v_gene: TRBV2; len: 15; CDR3aa: CASTSGTGGFQPQHF
j_gene: TRBJ2-4; v_gene: TRBV3-1; len: 16; CDR3aa: CASSQGERPAKNIQYF
j_gene: TRBJ1-1; v_gene: TRBV20-1; len: 12; CDR3aa: CSAPQGMAEAFF
j_gene: TRBJ2-7; v_gene: TRBV11-2; len: 15; CDR3aa: CASSFSGRTGYEQYF
j_gene: TRBJ1-4; v_gene: TRBV3-1; len: 14; CDR3aa: CASSLDSVSEKLFF
j_gene: TRBJ2-1; v_gene: TRBV6-1; len: 16; CDR3aa: CASSTLHRTSYNEQFF
j_gene: TRBJ1-2; v_gene: TRBV7-2; len: 15; CDR3aa: CASSLEGVGALGYTF
j_gene: TRBJ1-4; v_gene: TRBV7-9; len: 19; CDR3aa: CASSLDWDLQGRPNEKLFF
j_gene: TRBJ1-4; v_gene: TRBV30; len: 14; CDR3aa: CAWSRGYGHEKLFF
j_gene: TRBJ1-1; v_gene: TRBV2; len: 14; CDR3aa: CASSQTQANTEAFF
j_gene: TRBJ2-2; v_gene: TRBV28; len: 15; CDR3aa: CASSSPGANTGELFF
j_gene: TRBJ2-7; v_gene: TRBV27; len: 15; CDR3aa: CASSLTSGISYEQYF
j_gene: TRBJ2-2; v_gene: TRBV9; len: 15; CDR3aa: CASSGGQGNAGELFF
j_gene: TRBJ2-7; v_gene: TRBV29-1; len: 14; CDR3aa: CSVTLAGTTYEQYF
j_gene: TRBJ1-1; v_gene: TRBV7-8; len: 12; CDR3aa: CASSLTVAEAFF
j_gene: TRBJ2-5; v_gene: TRBV27; len: 11; CDR3aa: CASGLQETQYF
j_gene: TRBJ2-5; v_gene: TRBV5-1; len: 13; CDR3aa: CASSQGTAETQYF
j_gene: TRBJ1-2; v_gene: TRBV4-1; len: 16; CDR3aa: CASSQDQGQGAGGYTF
j_gene: TRBJ1-4; v_gene: TRBV15; len: 16; CDR3aa: CATSGRLGAGNEKLFF
j_gene: TRBJ2-2; v_gene: TRBV9; len: 15; CDR3aa: CASNYRGFATGELFF
j_gene: TRBJ1-2; v_gene: TRBV12-3/TRBV12-4; len: 13; CDR3aa: CASGRDRGRGYTF
j_gene: TRBJ2-1; v_gene: TRBV20-1; len: 14; CDR3aa: CSASGGASYNEQFF
j_gene: TRBJ1-5; v_gene: TRBV28; len: 15; CDR3aa: CASSLSEQGNQPQHF
j_gene: TRBJ1-5; v_gene: TRBV12-3/TRBV12-4; len: 11; CDR3aa: CASSQNQPQHF
j_gene: TRBJ1-2; v_gene: TRBV12-5; len: 11; CDR3aa: CASGPRVGYTF
j_gene: TRBJ2-5; v_gene: TRBV9; len: 14; CDR3aa: CASSPSTGFETQYF
j_gene: TRBJ1-5; v_gene: TRBV27; len: 14; CDR3aa: CACSFRGPNQPQHF
j_gene: TRBJ1-2; v_gene: TRBV6-5; len: 12; CDR3aa: CASSYAGFGYTF
j_gene: TRBJ2-6; v_gene: TRBV7-9; len: 18; CDR3aa: CASSFPAGSLSGANVLTF
j_gene: TRBJ2-5; v_gene: TRBV6-1; len: 15; CDR3aa: CASSEDGTAQETQYF
j_gene: TRBJ1-4; v_gene: TRBV28; len: 16; CDR3aa: CASSLLGQVSNEKLFF
j_gene: TRBJ1-2; v_gene: TRBV12-5; len: 17; CDR3aa: CASGFDTTGQGHYGYTF
j_gene: TRBJ2-7; v_gene: TRBV20-1; len: 13; CDR3aa: CSARDFGEMEQYF
j_gene: TRBJ1-1; v_gene: TRBV9; len: 15; CDR3aa: CASSGTRDAHTEAFF
j_gene: TRBJ2-3; v_gene: TRBV28; len: 15; CDR3aa: CASRGGAGNTDTQYF
j_gene: TRBJ2-7; v_gene: TRBV7-8; len: 18; CDR3aa: CASSLETGTSGAPYEQYF